This T cell receptor beta chain stems from a study of blood T cell repertoires in COVID-19. This clone was counted once. Methods used by the authors: Amplification of reference gene primers provided the estimated nucleated cell counts. Libraries were prepared by immunoSEQ multiplex PCR; TCRdb keeps only in-frame clonotypes and omits some of them. Clone size and V and J calls were adopted from that table, with D and trimming inferred from the DNA. The sample holds 200,000 to 250,000 clones, nearly 90% seen once. The sequenced material came from PBMCs or T cells enriched from blood (not recorded which). This clonotype originated in a man in his thirties or forties who had recovered from COVID-19.

The CDR3 DNA sequence: TGTGCCAGCAGTGAGGGCGCGGGAGCCGGGGAGCTGTTTTTT. As protein: CASSEGAGAGELFF. The V gene is TRBV3-1 (or the pseudogene TRBV3-2), the J gene TRBJ2-2; TRBD2 matches at 7 bases. This CDR3 comprises 14 residues. Germline V CDR1 and CDR2: LGHDT, YNNKEL (reference sequence). V shed 6 bases and J 6 bases; nucleotides not matched to a gene: 7.